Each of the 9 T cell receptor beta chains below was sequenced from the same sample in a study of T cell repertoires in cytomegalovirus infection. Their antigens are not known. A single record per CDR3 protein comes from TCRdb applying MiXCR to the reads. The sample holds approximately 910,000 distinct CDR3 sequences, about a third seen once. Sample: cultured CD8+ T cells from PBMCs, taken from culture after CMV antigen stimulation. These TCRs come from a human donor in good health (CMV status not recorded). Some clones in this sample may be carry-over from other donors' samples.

DNA for the CDR3: TGTGCCAGCAGTAGGACTAGCAGCTACGAGCAGTACGTC. Translating gives CASSRTSSYEQYV. The chain recombines TRBV2 with TRBJ2-7; 8 bases agree with TRBD2. The CDR3 extends over 13 amino acids. In germline, CDR1 is SNHLY, CDR2 FYNNEI. V shed 5 bases, J shed 3 bases, and the junction held 3 bases outside the gene matches.

CDR3 residues: CASGVQGNTEAFF. CDR3 DNA sequence: TGTGCCAGCGGAGTGCAGGGTAACACTGAAGCTTTCTTT. The V call is TRBV27, the J call TRBJ1-1, with TRBD1 as a possible D gene (5 bases). Deletions cut 8 bases from V and 2 bases from J, with 12 bases between. The CDR3 is 13 amino acids. Germline CDR1 reads MNHEY; CDR2 reads SMNVEV (reference sequence).

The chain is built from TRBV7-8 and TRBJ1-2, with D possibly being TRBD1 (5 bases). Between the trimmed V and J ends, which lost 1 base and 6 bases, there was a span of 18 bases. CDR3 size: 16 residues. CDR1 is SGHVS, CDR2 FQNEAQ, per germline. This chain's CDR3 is CASSLDGTSPLHGYTF. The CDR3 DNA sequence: TGTGCCAGCAGCTTAGACGGGACCTCCCCCTTACATGGCTACACCTTC.

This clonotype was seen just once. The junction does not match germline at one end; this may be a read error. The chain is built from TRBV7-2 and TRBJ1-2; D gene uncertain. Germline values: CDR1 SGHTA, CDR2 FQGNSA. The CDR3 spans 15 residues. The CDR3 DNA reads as TGTGCCAGCAGCTTACGCGCTACTACTAACTATGGCTGCACCTTC. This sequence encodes CASSLRATTNYGCTF.

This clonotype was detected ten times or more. DNA of the CDR3: TGTGCCAGTTTAGGGACAGCATATAGCAATCAGCCCCAGCATTTT. This gives the protein CASLGTAYSNQPQHF. V is TRBV28 and J is TRBJ1-5, with 7 bases that match TRBD1. V lost 9 bases to trimming and J lost 0 bases; unmatched junction nucleotides: 8. Germline lookup yields CDR1 MDHEN and CDR2 SYDVKM. The CDR3 extends over 15 amino acids. Looking up the rest from reference TRBV28 and TRBJ1-5 gives the full variable domain: DVKVTQSSRYLVKRTGEKVFLECVQDMDHENMFWYRQDPGLGLRLIYFSYDVKMKEKGDIPEGYSVSREKKERFSLILESASTNQTSMYLCASLGTAYSNQPQHFGDGTRLSIL.

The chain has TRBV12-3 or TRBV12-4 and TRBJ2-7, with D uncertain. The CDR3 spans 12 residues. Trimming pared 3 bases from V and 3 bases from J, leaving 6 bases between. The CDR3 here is CASSFRVYEQYF. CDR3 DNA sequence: TGTGCCAGCAGTTTTAGGGTCTACGAGCAGTACTTC.

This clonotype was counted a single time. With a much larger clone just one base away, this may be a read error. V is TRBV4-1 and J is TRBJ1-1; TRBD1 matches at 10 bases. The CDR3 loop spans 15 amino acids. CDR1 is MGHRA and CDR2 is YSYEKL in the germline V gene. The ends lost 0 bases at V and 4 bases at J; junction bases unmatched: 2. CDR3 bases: TGCGCCAGCAGCCAAGAGGGACAGGGGAGCACTGAAGCTTTCTTT. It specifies CASSQEGQGSTEAFF.

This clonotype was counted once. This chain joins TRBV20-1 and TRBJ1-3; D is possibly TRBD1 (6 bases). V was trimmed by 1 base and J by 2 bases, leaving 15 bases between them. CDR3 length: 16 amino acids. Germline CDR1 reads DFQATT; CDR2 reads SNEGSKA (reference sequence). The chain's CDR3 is CSARGSQGITGNTIYF. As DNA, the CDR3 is TGCAGTGCTAGAGGATCCCAGGGGATCACTGGAAACACCATATATTTT.

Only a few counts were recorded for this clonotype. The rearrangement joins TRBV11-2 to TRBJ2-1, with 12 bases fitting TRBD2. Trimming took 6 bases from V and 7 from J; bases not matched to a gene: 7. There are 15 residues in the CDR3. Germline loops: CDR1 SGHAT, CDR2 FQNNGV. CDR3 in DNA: TGTGCCAGCAGTTCTAGCGGGGGGGCTCAAAATGAGCAGTTCTTC. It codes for CASSSSGGAQNEQFF.